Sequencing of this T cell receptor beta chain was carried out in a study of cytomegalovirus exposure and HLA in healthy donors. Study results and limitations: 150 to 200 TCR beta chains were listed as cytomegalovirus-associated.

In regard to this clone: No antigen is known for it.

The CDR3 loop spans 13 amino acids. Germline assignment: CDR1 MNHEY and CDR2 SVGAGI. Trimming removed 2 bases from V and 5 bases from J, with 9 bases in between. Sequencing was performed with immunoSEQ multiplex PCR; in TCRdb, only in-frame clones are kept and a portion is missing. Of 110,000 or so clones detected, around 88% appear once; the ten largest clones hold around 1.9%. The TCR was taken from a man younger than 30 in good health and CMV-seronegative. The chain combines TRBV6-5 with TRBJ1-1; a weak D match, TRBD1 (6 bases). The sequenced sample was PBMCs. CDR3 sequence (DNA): TGTGCCAGCAGTTACCCAGGGGTGACTGAAGCTTTCTTT. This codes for CASSYPGVTEAFF.